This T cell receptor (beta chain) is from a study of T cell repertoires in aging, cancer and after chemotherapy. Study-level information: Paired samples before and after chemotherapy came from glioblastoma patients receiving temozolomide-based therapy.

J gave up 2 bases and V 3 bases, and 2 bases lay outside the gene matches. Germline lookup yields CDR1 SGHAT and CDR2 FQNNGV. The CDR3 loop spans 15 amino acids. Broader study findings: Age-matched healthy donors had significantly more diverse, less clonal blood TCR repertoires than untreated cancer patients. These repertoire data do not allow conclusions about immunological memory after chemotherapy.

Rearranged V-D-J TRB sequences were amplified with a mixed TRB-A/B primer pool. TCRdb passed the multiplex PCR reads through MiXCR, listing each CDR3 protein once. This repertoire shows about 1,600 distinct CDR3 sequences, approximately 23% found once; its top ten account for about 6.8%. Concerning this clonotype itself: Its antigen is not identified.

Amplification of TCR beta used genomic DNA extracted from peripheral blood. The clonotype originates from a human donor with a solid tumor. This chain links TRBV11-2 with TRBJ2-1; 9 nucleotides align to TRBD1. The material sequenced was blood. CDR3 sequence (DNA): TGTGCCAGCAGCTTTGGACAGGGGACCTACAATGAGCAGTTCTTC. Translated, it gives CASSFGQGTYNEQFF.